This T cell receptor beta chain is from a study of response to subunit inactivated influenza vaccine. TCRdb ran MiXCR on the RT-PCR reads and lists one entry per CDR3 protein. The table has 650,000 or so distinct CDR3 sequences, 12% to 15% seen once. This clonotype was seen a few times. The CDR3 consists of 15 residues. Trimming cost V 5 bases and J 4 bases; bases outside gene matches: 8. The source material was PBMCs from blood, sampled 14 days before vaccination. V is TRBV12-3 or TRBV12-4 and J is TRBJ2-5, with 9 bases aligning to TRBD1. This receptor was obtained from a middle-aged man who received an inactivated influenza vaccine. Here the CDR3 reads CASSSLTGGGETQYF. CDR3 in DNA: TGTGCCAGCAGTAGTCTGACAGGGGGAGGAGAGACCCAGTACTTC.